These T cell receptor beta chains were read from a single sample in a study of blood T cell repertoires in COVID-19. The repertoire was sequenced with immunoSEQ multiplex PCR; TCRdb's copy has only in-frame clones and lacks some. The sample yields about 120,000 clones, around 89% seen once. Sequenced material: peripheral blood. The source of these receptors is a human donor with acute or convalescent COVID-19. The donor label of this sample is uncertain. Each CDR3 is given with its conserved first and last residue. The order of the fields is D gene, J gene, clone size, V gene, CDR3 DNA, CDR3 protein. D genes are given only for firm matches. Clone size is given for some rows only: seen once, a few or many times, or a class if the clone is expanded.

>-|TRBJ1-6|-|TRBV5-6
TGTGCCAGCAGCTTACAGGGCTATAATTCACCCCTCCACTTT
CASSLQGYNSPLHF
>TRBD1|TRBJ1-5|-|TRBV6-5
TGTGCCAGCAGTTCCAGGGGGTATGGCAATCAGCCCCAGCATTTT
CASSSRGYGNQPQHF
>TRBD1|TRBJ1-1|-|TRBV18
TGTGCCAGCTCACCTATGGGACAGGGGAGTTTAGGCACTGAAGCTTTCTTT
CASSPMGQGSLGTEAFF
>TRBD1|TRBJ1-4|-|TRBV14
TGTGCCAGCAGCCCTGGTCCGGGACAGGGTTATGAAAAACTGTTTTTT
CASSPGPGQGYEKLFF
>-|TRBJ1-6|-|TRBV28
TGTGCCAGCAGTTTATTCAGGCTTAATTCACCCCTCCACTTT
CASSLFRLNSPLHF
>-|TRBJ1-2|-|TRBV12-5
TGTGCTAGTGGTTTGGTCGCACACAGACTACTGAACTATGGCTACACCTTC
CASGLVAHRLLNYGYTF
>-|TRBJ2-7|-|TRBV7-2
TGTGCCAGCAGCCGTGTCCAGGGCACCTACGAGCAGTACTTC
CASSRVQGTYEQYF
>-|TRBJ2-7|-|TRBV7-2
TGTGCCAGCAGCTTAGCCCCGGGGTTACGGGTTAACGAGCAGTACTTC
CASSLAPGLRVNEQYF
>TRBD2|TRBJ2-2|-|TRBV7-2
TGTGCCAGCAGCTTCCTACCGGGACTAGCGAATACCGGGGAGCTGTTTTTT
CASSFLPGLANTGELFF
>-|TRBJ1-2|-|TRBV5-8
TGTGCCAGCAGCTTGGAGCGAGCGTCAGGCTACACCTTC
CASSLERASGYTF
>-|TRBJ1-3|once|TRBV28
TGTGCCAGCAGTTCACTCACAGCCTCTGGAAACACCATATATTTT
CASSSLTASGNTIYF
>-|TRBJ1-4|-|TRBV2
TGTGCCAGCAGTGTTACATCGGGGGGCGAAAAACTGTTTTTT
CASSVTSGGEKLFF
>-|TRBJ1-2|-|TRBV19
TGTGCCAGTAGTATACCGGGAGGAATGGCGGTTTATGGCTACACCTTC
CASSIPGGMAVYGYTF
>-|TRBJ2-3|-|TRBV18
TGTGCCAGCTCACAACCGGGGCCCCGCACAGATACGCAGTATTTT
CASSQPGPRTDTQYF
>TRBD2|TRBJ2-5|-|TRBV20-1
TGCAGTGCTAGTGGGACTAGCGGGAGGGAAGAGACCCAGTACTTC
CSASGTSGREETQYF
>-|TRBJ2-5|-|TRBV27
TGTGCCAGCAGTCGGTACACTAGGGAGACCCAGTACTTC
CASSRYTRETQYF
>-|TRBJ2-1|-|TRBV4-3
TGCGCCAGCAGCCAAGCAATCACAGGGTTCTACAATGAGCAGTTCTTC
CASSQAITGFYNEQFF
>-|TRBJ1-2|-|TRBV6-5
TGTGCCAGCAGTTACTCGCCCCCAGACGGGGGAGATGGCTACACCTTC
CASSYSPPDGGDGYTF
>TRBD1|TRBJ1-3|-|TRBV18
TGTGCCAGCTCTGGGACAGGGCCTGGAAACACCATATATTTT
CASSGTGPGNTIYF
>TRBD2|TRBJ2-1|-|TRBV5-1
TGCGCCAGCAGCCTGGGGACTAGCGGCAATGAGCAGTTCTTC
CASSLGTSGNEQFF
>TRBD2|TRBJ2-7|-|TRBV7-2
TGTGCCAGCAGCTTCGGGGGGAGCTCCTACGAGCAGTACTTC
CASSFGGSSYEQYF
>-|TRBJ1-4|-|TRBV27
TGTGCCAGCGGCCTGACAGCTAATAATGAAAAACTGTTTTTT
CASGLTANNEKLFF
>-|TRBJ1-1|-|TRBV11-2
TGTGCCAGCAGCTTAGTAAGGAGGGCTCTTGAAGCTTTCTTT
CASSLVRRALEAFF
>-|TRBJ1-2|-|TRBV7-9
TGTGCCAGCAGCAGGGCCCGGGGCTACACCTTC
CASSRARGYTF
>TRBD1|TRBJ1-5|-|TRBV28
TGTGCCAGCACTCCAGGACAGGGGTACTTTTATAAGGGCAATCAGCCCCAGCATTTT
CASTPGQGYFYKGNQPQHF
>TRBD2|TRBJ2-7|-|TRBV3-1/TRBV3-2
TGTGCCAGCAGCCAAGATATCGGACTAGCGGCCACGAAGTACTTC
CASSQDIGLAATKYF
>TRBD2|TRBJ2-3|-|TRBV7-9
TGTGCCAGCAGCCCACGAGCTAGCGGGGGGGTCACAGATACGCAGTATTTT
CASSPRASGGVTDTQYF
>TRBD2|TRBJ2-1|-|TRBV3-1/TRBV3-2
TGTGCCAGCAGCCAAGTACAGCGGGAGTTCGGTGAGCAGTTCTTC
CASSQVQREFGEQFF
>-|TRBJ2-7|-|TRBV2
TGTGCCAGCAGTGTTAGCGCCTACGAGCAGTACTTC
CASSVSAYEQYF
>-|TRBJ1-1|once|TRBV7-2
TGTGCCAGCAGCTTAGCGCTTGGGCAGGGGAGAACTGAAGCTTTCTTT
CASSLALGQGRTEAFF
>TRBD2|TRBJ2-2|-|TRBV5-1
TGCGCCAGCAGCGTGGGACTAGCGGGCTCCGGGGAGCTGTTTTTT
CASSVGLAGSGELFF
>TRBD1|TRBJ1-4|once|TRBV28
TGTGCCAGCAGTTCGGACAGGGGGCAGGTAAAACTGTTTTTT
CASSSDRGQVKLFF
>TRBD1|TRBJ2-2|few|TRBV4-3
TGCGCCAGCAGCCAAGGACAGGGGGCTAACGGGGAGCTGTTTTTT
CASSQGQGANGELFF
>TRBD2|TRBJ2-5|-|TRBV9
TGTGCCAGCAGCGATAGCGGGGGACTAAAAGAGACCCAGTACTTC
CASSDSGGLKETQYF
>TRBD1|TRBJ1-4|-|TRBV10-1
TGCGCCAGCAGCGCGGAAGGACTGACAGGGGGCGCGTTGGGGGAAAAACTGTTTTTT
CASSAEGLTGGALGEKLFF
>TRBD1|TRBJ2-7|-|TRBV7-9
TGTGCCAGCAGCTTGAACAGGGGATCTGCCTACGAGCAGTACTTC
CASSLNRGSAYEQYF
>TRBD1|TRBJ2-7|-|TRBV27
TGTGCCAGCAGTCCTCGGACAGGAGCCCTCTCCTACGAGCAGTACTTC
CASSPRTGALSYEQYF
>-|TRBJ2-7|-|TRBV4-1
TGCGCCAGCAGCCCTACCCCGGGAGAGGTTGACGAGCAGTACTTC
CASSPTPGEVDEQYF
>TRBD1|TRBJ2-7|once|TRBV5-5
TGTGCCAGCAGCCTGGGGGACAGGGGTTCTTACGAGCAGTACTTC
CASSLGDRGSYEQYF
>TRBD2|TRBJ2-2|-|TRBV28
TGTGCCAACCATGTAGCGGGAGGGCCCGGGGAGCTGTTTTTT
CANHVAGGPGELFF
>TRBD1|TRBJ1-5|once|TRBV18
TGTGCCAGCTCGAACAGGGGAGGATATCAGCCCCAGCATTTT
CASSNRGGYQPQHF